This T cell receptor (beta chain) is from a study of cytomegalovirus exposure and HLA in healthy donors. Across the whole study: As released early, the data held roughly 85 million unique TCRs from HLA-typed donors. When 300 to 500 donors were genotyped, approximately 80% of them were found to fall in the Caucasian-associated ancestry cluster. Regarding the study as a whole: There were 150 to 200 TCR beta chains listed as cytomegalovirus-associated. The number of N-insertions in an Asian-associated ancestry cluster was reportedly below the approximately 700-donor mean in a later analysis.

The PCR ran on 60 Vbeta and 13 Jbeta primers. Measured with immunoSEQ multiplex PCR; TCRdb has only the in-frame clones, and not every one. The data show 150,000 to 250,000 clones, with about four fifths seen just once and around 1.4% held by the top ten. A word on this clone: Antigen: not known.

The CDR3 length is 13 residues. Germline V gives CDR1 SGDLS, CDR2 YYNGEE. The J segment lost 6 bases and the V segment lost 2 bases, leaving 2 bases of the junction unmatched. This clonotype originated in a girl aged 5 to 17 in good health and CMV-seropositive. The chain is built from TRBV9 and TRBJ2-3; 8 bases are shared with TRBD1. Sequencing was carried out using PBMCs. CDR3 coding DNA: TGTGCCAGCAGCGTCGGACAGGGCGATACGCAGTATTTT. Its protein product is CASSVGQGDTQYF.